This is a list of T cell receptor beta chains from one sample in a study of CD8+ T cells in alopecia areata. Profiling relied on immunoSEQ multiplex PCR, and the TCRdb table lists in-frame clones only, not all of them. This table has 90,000 or so clones, 44% appearing once. The sequenced sample was CD8+ T cells sorted from blood, obtained at week 24, from a patient treated with tofacitinib. The receptors were gathered from a human donor with alopecia areata. Each CDR3 is given with its conserved first and last residue. D genes are given only for firm matches. Rows may omit the clone size; those that give it use once, few, many or a size class.

TRBJ2-3	-	-	TRBV27	CASGIGAPRSATQYF	TGTGCCAGCGGAATAGGGGCCCCGCGATCTGCTACGCAGTATTTT
TRBJ2-7	-	-	TRBV19	CASSMELAAYEQYF	TGTGCCAGTAGTATGGAGCTAGCCGCCTACGAGCAGTACTTC
TRBJ2-4	TRBD2	-	TRBV19	CASSLAEPVKNIQYF	TGTGCCAGTAGCCTAGCGGAGCCGGTCAAAAACATTCAGTACTTC
TRBJ2-1	TRBD2	-	TRBV27	CASSSLRAGETEQFF	TGTGCCAGCAGCTCATTGCGGGCGGGGGAAACTGAGCAGTTCTTC
TRBJ2-1	-	-	TRBV5-6	CASSRTQELVNEQFF	TGTGCCAGCAGCCGGACCCAAGAATTGGTGAATGAGCAGTTCTTC
TRBJ2-4	-	-	TRBV28	CASCPLPVAKNIQYF	TGTGCCAGCTGTCCCCTGCCGGTGGCCAAAAACATTCAGTACTTC
TRBJ1-2	-	few	TRBV7-9	CASSLDPDYVSYTF	TGTGCCAGCAGCTTAGATCCGGATTATGTCAGCTACACCTTC
TRBJ2-1	-	few	TRBV29-1	CSVEVLDTYNEQFF	TGCAGCGTTGAGGTTTTGGACACCTACAATGAGCAGTTCTTC
TRBJ2-5	TRBD2	few	TRBV29-1	CSVDHDTGREWMTQYF	TGCAGCGTTGATCATGATACGGGGCGGGAGTGGATGACCCAGTACTTC
TRBJ2-7	TRBD2	-	TRBV4-1	CASSQALLALYEQYF	TGCGCCAGCAGCCAAGCTTTACTAGCGCTTTACGAGCAGTACTTC
TRBJ2-1	TRBD2	once	TRBV4-1	CASSQITLGAGGPHNEQFF	TGCGCCAGCAGCCAAATCACCTTAGGAGCGGGAGGGCCTCACAATGAGCAGTTCTTC
TRBJ2-7	TRBD1	-	TRBV5-6	CASSYGTGGPYEQYF	TGTGCCAGCAGTTACGGAACAGGGGGGCCCTACGAGCAGTACTTC
TRBJ2-5	-	-	TRBV7-9	CASSLASPKTQYF	TGTGCCAGCAGCTTAGCCTCCCCCAAGACCCAGTACTTC
TRBJ2-3	TRBD1	-	TRBV5-1	CASSIRQGSTDTQYF	TGCGCCAGCAGCATACGACAGGGGAGCACAGATACGCAGTATTTT
TRBJ2-1	TRBD2	-	TRBV4-3	CASSPQPSGRALGNNEQFF	TGCGCCAGCAGCCCTCAGCCTAGCGGGAGGGCCCTGGGCAACAATGAGCAGTTCTTC
TRBJ2-6	-	-	TRBV30	CALSIRVSGANVLTF	TGTGCCTTATCAATTAGGGTTTCTGGGGCCAACGTCCTGACTTTC
TRBJ2-1	-	few	TRBV29-1	CSVDRGAYNEQFF	TGCAGCGTTGACAGGGGGGCATACAATGAGCAGTTCTTC
TRBJ2-1	TRBD2	many	TRBV6-4	CASSASGAYNEQFF	TGTGCCAGCAGTGCTAGCGGAGCCTACAATGAGCAGTTCTTC
TRBJ1-1	-	-	TRBV15	CATNRAPRDWGAFF	TGTGCCACCAACCGAGCGCCCCGGGACTGGGGAGCTTTCTTT
TRBJ2-5	-	few	TRBV11-2	CASSWGETQYF	TGTGCCAGCAGCTGGGGGGAGACCCAGTACTTC
TRBJ2-1	TRBD2	-	TRBV4-3	CASSQGTSGSDEQFF	TGCGCCAGCAGCCAAGGGACTAGCGGGAGTGATGAGCAGTTCTTC
TRBJ2-6	TRBD2	-	TRBV9	CASSVGGGRAYGANVLTF	TGTGCCAGCAGCGTAGGCGGCGGGAGGGCTTATGGGGCCAACGTCCTGACTTTC
TRBJ2-5	TRBD2	-	TRBV2	CAIQTSDSARLASGPAGETQYF	TGTGCCATCCAAACCAGCGACAGTGCACGGCTGGCTAGCGGCCCGGCGGGGGAGACCCAGTACTTC
TRBJ2-1	-	-	TRBV4-1	CASSQRYQRSYNEQFF	TGCGCCAGCAGCCAAAGGTACCAGCGTTCCTACAATGAGCAGTTCTTC
TRBJ2-7	-	-	TRBV7-9	CASSPPGHEQYF	TGTGCCAGCAGCCCCCCTGGCCACGAGCAGTACTTC
TRBJ2-1	-	-	TRBV18	CASTETGYMEQFF	TGTGCCAGCACAGAAACAGGGTACATGGAGCAGTTCTTC
TRBJ2-7	-	-	TRBV4-1	CASSQVVRALSEQYF	TGCGCCAGCAGCCAAGTAGTCCGCGCCCTCTCCGAGCAGTACTTC
TRBJ2-5	-	-	TRBV2	CASSLRAGSQETQYF	TGTGCCAGCAGCCTGAGGGCAGGGAGCCAAGAGACCCAGTACTTC
TRBJ2-1	-	few	TRBV29-1	CSAGQGSSNEQFF	TGCAGCGCTGGTCAGGGGAGCAGCAATGAGCAGTTCTTC
TRBJ2-7	-	-	TRBV11-2	CASSLVGSSYEQYF	TGTGCCAGCAGCTTAGTCGGTAGCTCCTACGAGCAGTACTTC
TRBJ2-3	-	-	TRBV5-6	CASSLVRSTDTQYF	TGTGCCAGCAGCTTGGTAAGATCCACAGATACGCAGTATTTT
TRBJ2-6	-	-	TRBV4-1	CASSHQDGAIFSGANVLTF	TGCGCCAGCAGCCACCAGGACGGGGCTATATTCTCTGGGGCCAACGTCCTGACTTTC
TRBJ2-7	TRBD1	-	TRBV13	CASSVRQGILSYEQYF	TGTGCCAGCAGCGTTCGACAGGGGATCCTGTCTTACGAGCAGTACTTC
TRBJ2-5	TRBD1	-	TRBV27	CASSSKILDRGISETQYF	TGTGCCAGCAGTTCGAAGATCCTGGACAGGGGAATATCAGAGACCCAGTACTTC
TRBJ1-2	-	once	TRBV2	CASSEAGVWRDYGYTF	TGTGCCAGCAGTGAAGCTGGGGTTTGGCGGGACTATGGCTACACCTTC
TRBJ2-1	TRBD1	-	TRBV4-1	CASSQVPKGAGEQFF	TGCGCCAGCAGCCAAGTCCCCAAGGGGGCCGGGGAGCAGTTCTTC
TRBJ1-5	-	-	TRBV4-1	CASSQAGYRPQHF	TGCGCCAGCAGCCAAGCCGGCTATCGGCCCCAGCATTTT
TRBJ2-7	-	-	TRBV13	CASSLGRGGYEQYF	TGTGCCAGCAGCTTAGGGCGTGGGGGGTACGAGCAGTACTTC
TRBJ2-7	TRBD2	-	TRBV27	CASSLREYLGEQYF	TGTGCCAGCAGTTTGCGGGAGTATCTGGGGGAGCAGTACTTC
TRBJ1-5	-	-	TRBV13	CASSLGRGQPQHF	TGTGCCAGCAGCTTAGGCAGGGGACAGCCCCAGCATTTT
TRBJ1-1	-	many	TRBV6-4	CASSDSSTGNTEAFF	TGTGCCAGCAGTGACTCTTCAACGGGGAACACTGAAGCTTTCTTT
TRBJ2-7	-	-	TRBV10-3	CAMGTSEQYF	TGTGCCATGGGGACTTCCGAGCAGTACTTC
TRBJ2-7	TRBD1	-	TRBV13	CASSQRGTGPYEQYF	TGTGCCAGCAGCCAACGGGGGACAGGACCGTACGAGCAGTACTTC
TRBJ2-7	TRBD1	few	TRBV29-1	CSVQDRVYEQYF	TGCAGCGTTCAGGACAGGGTTTACGAGCAGTACTTC
TRBJ2-1	TRBD2	-	TRBV30	CAWRGLAGSYNEQFF	TGTGCCTGGAGGGGACTAGCGGGATCCTACAATGAGCAGTTCTTC
TRBJ2-3	TRBD1	-	TRBV27	CASSSGRGRVSDTQYF	TGTGCCAGCAGTTCGGGCAGGGGGCGGGTTTCAGATACGCAGTATTTT
TRBJ2-1	-	-	TRBV29-1	CSVEELLGSYNEQFF	TGCAGCGTTGAAGAGCTTTTGGGCTCCTACAATGAGCAGTTCTTC
TRBJ1-2	-	-	TRBV30	CAWSVGAGIEGYTF	TGTGCCTGGAGTGTAGGGGCGGGAATTGAGGGCTACACCTTC
TRBJ2-5	TRBD2	-	TRBV6-5	CASSLTSGQETQYF	TGTGCCAGCAGTCTGACTAGCGGTCAAGAGACCCAGTACTTC
TRBJ2-7	TRBD1	few	TRBV15	CAAGNRGRTYEQYF	TGTGCCGCAGGGAACAGGGGAAGGACCTACGAGCAGTACTTC
TRBJ2-7	TRBD1	-	TRBV5-1	CASSNGQGSHYEQYF	TGCGCCAGCAGCAACGGACAGGGGTCCCACTACGAGCAGTACTTC
TRBJ2-7	-	-	TRBV4-1	CASSDRDYEQYF	TGCGCCAGCAGCGACAGAGACTACGAGCAGTACTTC
TRBJ2-7	-	-	TRBV7-9	CASSLVQGPEQYF	TGTGCCAGCAGCTTGGTTCAGGGGCCCGAGCAGTACTTC
TRBJ1-5	-	few	TRBV7-2	CASSLDRTQPQHF	TGTGCCAGCAGCTTAGACAGAACCCAGCCCCAGCATTTT
TRBJ2-7	TRBD2	-	TRBV29-1	CSVMTSGSSYEQYF	TGCAGCGTCATGACTAGCGGGAGCTCCTACGAGCAGTACTTC